Listed below are T cell receptor beta chains from one sample, sequenced in a study of blood T cells in healthy people across ages. TCRdb re-analysed the 5' RACE reads in MiXCR, keeping a single row per CDR3 protein. The sample contains about 800,000 distinct CDR3 sequences, 55% to 75% of which appear only once. Specimen: blood. The receptors derive from a man younger than 40 in good health. Each CDR3 is given without its conserved first and last residue. The order of the fields is V gene, J gene, clone size, CDR3 protein. A clone size is listed for some rows: how often the clone was seen (once, few, many), or a class if it is expanded.

V gene: TRBV5-1; J gene: .; clone size: .; CDR3 protein: ASSFATETQY
V gene: TRBV6-2/TRBV6-3; J gene: TRBJ1-1; clone size: .; CDR3 protein: ASSSDLSEAF
V gene: TRBV28; J gene: TRBJ2-4; clone size: .; CDR3 protein: ASSPTSKTQY
V gene: TRBV4-1; J gene: .; clone size: .; CDR3 protein: ASERELKETQY
V gene: TRBV9; J gene: TRBJ2-7; clone size: .; CDR3 protein: ASSRSGAGYEQY
V gene: TRBV9; J gene: TRBJ2-3; clone size: .; CDR3 protein: ASGFSGSNPDTQY
V gene: TRBV7-2; J gene: .; clone size: .; CDR3 protein: ASSLGGNLGYEQY
V gene: TRBV9; J gene: TRBJ2-5; clone size: .; CDR3 protein: ASSVGILGGETQY
V gene: TRBV4-2; J gene: TRBJ1-2; clone size: few; CDR3 protein: ASSQGLSGSLYGYT
V gene: TRBV3-1; J gene: TRBJ2-5; clone size: .; CDR3 protein: ASSQDLHAETQY
V gene: TRBV9; J gene: TRBJ2-5; clone size: few; CDR3 protein: ASSVEGEKETQY
V gene: TRBV2; J gene: TRBJ2-7; clone size: few; CDR3 protein: ASSRDGRGEY
V gene: TRBV29-1; J gene: TRBJ2-2; clone size: few; CDR3 protein: SVGAGALRAGELF
V gene: TRBV4-2; J gene: TRBJ2-7; clone size: once; CDR3 protein: ASSPPLAGGPYGQY
V gene: TRBV7-2; J gene: TRBJ1-2; clone size: .; CDR3 protein: ASSLVLEQGANYGYT
V gene: TRBV12-3/TRBV12-4; J gene: TRBJ2-1; clone size: .; CDR3 protein: ASTPGFDEQF
V gene: TRBV28; J gene: TRBJ1-5; clone size: .; CDR3 protein: ANSGGGGQPQH
V gene: TRBV3-1; J gene: TRBJ1-2; clone size: .; CDR3 protein: ASRRRSTPSDGYT
V gene: TRBV29-1; J gene: TRBJ1-1; clone size: .; CDR3 protein: SATSGGADTEAF
V gene: TRBV5-1; J gene: TRBJ2-7; clone size: once; CDR3 protein: ASSLEYGTGSYEQY
V gene: TRBV7-3; J gene: .; clone size: .; CDR3 protein: ASSLTGSSETQY
V gene: TRBV27; J gene: TRBJ1-2; clone size: .; CDR3 protein: ASSFSRVMVTGYT
V gene: TRBV29-1; J gene: TRBJ2-4; clone size: few; CDR3 protein: SVEEGTGGNSIQY
V gene: TRBV15; J gene: TRBJ1-5; clone size: .; CDR3 protein: ATSSPGVSNQPQH